The 16 T cell receptor beta chains below were found in one sample sequenced in a study of blood T cells in healthy people across ages (dated by TCRdb to between 2015 and 2017). Library preparation was by 5' RACE. TCRdb names Illumina HiSeq 2500 as the instrument used. A second roughly 6 to 12 cycle PCR used a sample-barcoded 5' primer and a J-beta primer mix. TCRdb handled the public reads itself, with Q25 trimming in fastp and clone calling in MiXCR, and kept productive beta chains. Each entry merges the rows of one CDR3 protein and shows their most common DNA and genes. This sample lists 450,000 to 650,000 distinct CDR3 sequences; approximately 25% were detected once. Jointly, the top ten make up roughly 10% of the sample. The same sample was also studied in work on T cells of mothers and their children.

What was sequenced was blood. The receptors originated from a boy younger than 18 in good health.

V and J are TRBV6-2 or TRBV6-3 and TRBJ1-2; perhaps TRBD1 as D (6 bases). Germline V gives CDR1 MNHEY, CDR2 SVGEGT. V lost 7 bases, J lost 5 bases, and 8 bases lay in between. This CDR3 comprises 11 residues. As DNA, the CDR3 is TGTGCCAGCAACACAGGGTATGGCTACACCTTC. Residues: CASNTGYGYTF.

This clonotype has ten or more counts. Written as DNA, the CDR3 is TGCAGCGACCTCTCGCGTAACAATGAGCAGTTCTTC. It encodes CSDLSRNNEQFF. The V gene is TRBV29-1, the J gene TRBJ2-1; D gene uncertain. V lost 7 bases to trimming and J lost 5 bases, with 12 bases between them. Per the germline V gene, CDR1 is SQVTM and CDR2 is ANQGSEA. The CDR3 contains 12 residues.

The V and J genes are TRBV7-3 and TRBJ1-3; no definite D call. CDR1 SGHTA and CDR2 FQGTGA come from the germline V gene. V dropped 7 bases and J dropped 0 bases, with 10 bases sitting between them. The CDR3 runs 14 residues. Here the CDR3 reads CASTRRNSGNTIYF. The CDR3 DNA reads as TGTGCCAGCACAAGACGGAACTCTGGAAACACCATATATTTT.

The rearrangement uses TRBV9 and TRBJ2-1, with 8 positions matching TRBD2. The length of the CDR3 is 16 residues. J gave up 1 base and V 0 bases, and 3 bases lay outside the gene matches. Germline CDR1 SGDLS, CDR2 YYNGEE. The CDR3: CASSVAGRVSYNEQFF. The CDR3 nucleotides read TGTGCCAGCAGCGTAGCCGGGAGGGTATCCTACAATGAGCAGTTCTTC.

The chain uses TRBV4-3 and TRBJ2-1, with D perhaps given as TRBD1 or TRBD2 (5 bases each). The CDR3 loop spans 16 amino acids. Looked up from germline, CDR1 is LGHNA and CDR2 is YSLEER. Trimming left V 0 bases short and J 2 bases short, with 11 bases between. The CDR3 DNA is TGCGCCAGCAGCCAAGATTTGGGGGAAGCCTACAATGAGCAGTTCTTC. Its protein is CASSQDLGEAYNEQFF.

J is TRBJ1-4 and V is TRBV30, with 8 nucleotides matching TRBD1. The junction had 8 bases not matched to a gene; V was cut back by 0 bases and J by 8 bases. Germline V gene lookup returns CDR1 GTSNPN and CDR2 SVGIG (reference sequence). The CDR3 totals 15 residues. CDR3 coding DNA: TGTGCCTGGAGTGTACCAAGGACAGGGTCCGAAAAACTGTTTTTT. The encoded protein is CAWSVPRTGSEKLFF. The whole variable domain, remainder taken from reference TRBV30 and TRBJ1-4, is SQTIHQWPATLVQPVGSPLSLECTVEGTSNPNLYWYRQAAGRGLQLLFYSVGIGQISSEVPQNLSASRPQDRQFILSSKKLLLSDSGFYLCAWSVPRTGSEKLFFGSGTQLSVL.

The rearrangement links TRBV29-1 to TRBJ1-4, with 9 bases matching TRBD1. The germline V gene has CDR1 SQVTM and CDR2 ANQGSEA. This CDR3 has 15 residues. V shed 4 bases and J 7 bases; nucleotides not matched to a gene: 10. CDR3 DNA sequence: TGCAGCGTTGTGACCGGGACAGGGTTCGGTGAAAAACTGTTTTTT. Its protein product is CSVVTGTGFGEKLFF.

This sequence joins TRBV28 and TRBJ2-4; D possibly uses TRBD1 or TRBD2 (6 bases each). Germline assignment: CDR1 MDHEN and CDR2 SYDVKM. V lost 3 bases to trimming and J lost 0 bases, with 27 bases between them. This CDR3 has 21 residues. CDR3 bases: TGTGCCAGCAGTTTTGAAGTCAGGGGACGGTCGGGGGAAATAGCCAAAAACATTCAGTACTTC. It encodes CASSFEVRGRSGEIAKNIQYF.

This clonotype was detected only a few times. CDR3 bases: TGTGCCAGCAGTTCGAGGGGGACCGAAGCTTTCTTT. It codes for CASSSRGTEAFF. J is TRBJ1-1 and V is TRBV28; tentative D call: TRBD1 (6 bases). The CDR3 covers 12 residues. Trimming shortened V by 4 bases and J by 8 bases, and 11 bases separated the two germline ends. Germline V gene data show CDR1 as MDHEN and CDR2 as SYDVKM.

The chain joins TRBV20-1 to TRBJ2-3; 9 positions match TRBD2. Trimming cost V 5 bases and J 1 base; bases outside gene matches: 10. Germline V CDR1 and CDR2: DFQATT, SNEGSKA (reference sequence). This CDR3 has 16 amino acids. The CDR3 region has the DNA TGCAGTGCTCCGTCCGCTAGCGGGGAAGGCACAGATACGCAGTATTTT. It translates to CSAPSASGEGTDTQYF.

The rearrangement uses TRBV6-6 and TRBJ2-1, with a weak D call TRBD1 (6 bases). The V and J ends lost 0 bases and 6 bases respectively, with 15 bases between them. The CDR3 loop spans 16 amino acids. The germline gives CDR1 MNHNY, CDR2 SVGAGI (reference sequence). As DNA, the CDR3 is TGTGCCAGCAGTTACTCGAAGTTACAGGGTGGCAATGAGCAGTTCTTC. It translates to CASSYSKLQGGNEQFF.

In this sample, this clonotype turned up a few times. The chain uses TRBV28 and TRBJ2-1; 10 bases match TRBD1. V lost 3 bases to trimming and J lost 6 bases; unmatched junction nucleotides: 8. The CDR3 has 16 residues. The germline V gene encodes CDR1 MDHEN and CDR2 SYDVKM. The CDR3 sequence is CASSFIGQGGPNEQFF. CDR3 nucleotide sequence: TGTGCCAGCAGTTTTATAGGACAGGGGGGTCCCAATGAGCAGTTCTTC.

Notes on this clonotype: Given a much more abundant clone one base away, this may be a read error. V gene TRBV6-5 combines with J gene TRBJ2-5, with 7 bases identical to TRBD1. Per germline, CDR1 MNHEY and CDR2 SVGAGI. The CDR3 loop spans 15 amino acids. The CDR3 protein is CATSLQGPWEETQYF. The CDR3 DNA sequence: TGTGCCACCAGTTTACAGGGGCCCTGGGAAGAGACCCAGTACTTC.

Concerning this clonotype: Relative to the germline gene, one junction end is altered; a read error may explain this. This rearrangement joins TRBV28 to TRBJ2-1; 7 nucleotides line up with TRBD2. CDR1 MDHEN and CDR2 SYDVKM come from the germline V gene. This CDR3 is 14 amino acids long. The chain's CDR3 is CASSPGTTNNEQSF. Written as DNA, the CDR3 is TGTGCCAGCAGTCCCGGGACTACCAACAATGAGCAGTCCTTC.

The chain uses TRBV29-1 and TRBJ1-2; D uncertain. V was shortened by 0 bases and J by 3 bases, with 23 bases between the two germline ends. CDR3 length: 18 residues. Germline V lookup: CDR1 SQVTM, CDR2 ANQGSEA. The CDR3 bases are TGCAGCGTTGAAGATCTGTCAGGACCGACGGCTGTGTACTATGGCTACACCTTC. Translated, it gives CSVEDLSGPTAVYYGYTF.

The sample holds a few counts of this clonotype. This chain links TRBV7-3 with TRBJ2-5; D may be TRBD1 or TRBD2 (5 bases each). There are 18 residues in the CDR3. Trimming removed 4 bases at V and 3 bases at J, with 24 bases between. In germline, CDR1 is SGHTA, CDR2 FQGTGA. The CDR3 bases are TGTGCCAGCAGCTCTAAGGGGCCCGGGGTCTTGGGAGAAGAGACCCAGTACTTC. It specifies CASSSKGPGVLGEETQYF.